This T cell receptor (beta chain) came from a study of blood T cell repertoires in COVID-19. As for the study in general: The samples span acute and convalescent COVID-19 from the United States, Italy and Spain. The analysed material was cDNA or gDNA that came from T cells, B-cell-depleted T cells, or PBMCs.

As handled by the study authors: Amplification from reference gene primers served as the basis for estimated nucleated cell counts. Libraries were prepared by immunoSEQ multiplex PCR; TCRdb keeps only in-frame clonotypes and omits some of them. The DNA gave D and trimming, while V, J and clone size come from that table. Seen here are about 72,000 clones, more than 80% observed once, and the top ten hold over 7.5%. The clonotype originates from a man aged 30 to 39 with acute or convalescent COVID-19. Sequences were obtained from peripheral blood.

The CDR3 sequence: CASSHADRGGTDTQYF. In nucleotides, the CDR3 is TGTGCCAGCAGCCATGCCGACAGGGGAGGTACAGATACGCAGTATTTT. J is TRBJ2-3 and V is TRBV3-1 (or the pseudogene TRBV3-2); 8 bases map to TRBD1. The junction had 8 bases not matched to a gene; V was cut back by 3 bases and J by 3 bases. CDR1 and CDR2 (germline): LGHDT, YNNKEL (reference sequence). The CDR3 extends over 16 amino acids.